The clone carrying this T cell receptor beta chain was observed a handful of times. cDNA serving as the sequencing template came from extracted, reverse transcribed RNA. The data were produced by immunoSEQ multiplex PCR, yet TCRdb's version contains in-frame clones alone and is incomplete. The sample has around 86,000 clones, 70% to 85% seen once; the top ten hold approximately 15%. This sample was taken from a study of CD8+ T cells in alopecia areata. Study details: Those treated were given oral tofacitinib at 5 to 10 mg twice daily. Tofacitinib dosing lasted 6 to 18 months, which was then followed by 6 months off drug. By percentage of affected scalp area, the severity of treated patients was scored.

Treatment here: oral pan-JAK inhibitor, 5-10 mg twice daily. Researchers took lesional scalp punch biopsies and peripheral blood from people who were alopecia areata patients. This receptor was identified in a human donor with alopecia areata. The sequencing here drew on CD8+ T cells sorted from blood, taken around week 46, from a patient treated with tofacitinib.

As DNA, the CDR3 is TGCAGCGTTGAATCGCGGGGGGGCGAGGATGAGCAGTTCTTC. The encoded protein is CSVESRGGEDEQFF. V gene TRBV29-1 combines with J gene TRBJ2-1, with 9 positions matching TRBD2. This CDR3 is 14 amino acids long. J lost 8 bases, V lost 2 bases, and 7 bases had no gene match. Germline assignment: CDR1 SQVTM and CDR2 ANQGSEA.